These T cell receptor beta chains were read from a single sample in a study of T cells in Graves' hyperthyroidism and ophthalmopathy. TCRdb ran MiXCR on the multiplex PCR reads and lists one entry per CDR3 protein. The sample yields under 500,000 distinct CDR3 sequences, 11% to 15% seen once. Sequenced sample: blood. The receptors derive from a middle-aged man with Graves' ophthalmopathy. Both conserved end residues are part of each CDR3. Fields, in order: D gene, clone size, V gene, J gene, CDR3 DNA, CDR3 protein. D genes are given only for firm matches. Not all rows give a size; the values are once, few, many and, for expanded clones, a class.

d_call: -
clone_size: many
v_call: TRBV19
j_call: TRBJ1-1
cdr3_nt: TGTGCCAGTAGTATAGCTACAGGGAAATTTGGAGCTTTCTTT
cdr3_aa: CASSIATGKFGAFF

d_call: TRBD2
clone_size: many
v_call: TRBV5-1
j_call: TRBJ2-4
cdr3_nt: TGCGCCAGCAGCAGGACTAGCGGGAGAGGAGCCAAAAACATTCAGTACTTC
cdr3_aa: CASSRTSGRGAKNIQYF

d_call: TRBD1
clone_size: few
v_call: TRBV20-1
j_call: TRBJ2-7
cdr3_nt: TGCAGTGCCAGCAGGACAGGGGTCGCCTACGAGCAGTACTTC
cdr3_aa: CSASRTGVAYEQYF

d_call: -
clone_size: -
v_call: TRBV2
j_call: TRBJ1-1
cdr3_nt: TGTGCCAGCAGTGGCCAGACGAACACTGAAGCTTTCTTT
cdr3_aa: CASSGQTNTEAFF

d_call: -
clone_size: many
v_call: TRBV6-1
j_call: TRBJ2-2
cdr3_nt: TGTGCCAGCATAAAAGGACAGCTGAACACCGGGGAGCTGTTTTTT
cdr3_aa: CASIKGQLNTGELFF

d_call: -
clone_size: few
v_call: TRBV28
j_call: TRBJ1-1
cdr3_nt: TGTGCCAGCAGGGTTACAGGGATTAACACTGAAGCTTTCTTT
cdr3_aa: CASRVTGINTEAFF

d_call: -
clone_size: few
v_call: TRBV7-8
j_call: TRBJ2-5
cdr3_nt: TGTGCCAGCAGCTTAGGGAGGAAGAAGACCCAGTACTTC
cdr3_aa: CASSLGRKKTQYF

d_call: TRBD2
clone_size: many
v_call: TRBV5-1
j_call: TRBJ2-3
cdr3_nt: TGCGCCAGCAGCTTGGAGGCCGTCGCTAGCGGCCTCACAGATACGCAGTATTTT
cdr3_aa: CASSLEAVASGLTDTQYF

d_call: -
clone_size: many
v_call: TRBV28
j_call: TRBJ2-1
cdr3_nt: TGTGCCAGCAGTTTATTCGGGCATAGCTCCTACAATGAGCAGTTCTTC
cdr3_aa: CASSLFGHSSYNEQFF

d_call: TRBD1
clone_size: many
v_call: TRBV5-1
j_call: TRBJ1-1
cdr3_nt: TGCGCCAGCAGCAATAAGGGACAGGGGGCTATGAACACTGAAGCTTTCTTT
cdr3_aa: CASSNKGQGAMNTEAFF

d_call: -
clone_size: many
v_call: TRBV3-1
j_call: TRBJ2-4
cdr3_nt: TGTGCCAGCAGCCAAGTGCGTTCCAGGCCAGGAGCCAAAAACATTCAGTACTTC
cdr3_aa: CASSQVRSRPGAKNIQYF

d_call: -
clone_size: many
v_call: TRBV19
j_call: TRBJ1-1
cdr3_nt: TGTGCCAGTAGTAGACCAGGACAGAACACTGAAGCTTTCTTT
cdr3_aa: CASSRPGQNTEAFF

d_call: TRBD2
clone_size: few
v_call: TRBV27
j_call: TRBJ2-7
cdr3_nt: TGTGCCAGCAAACCGGGACTAGGTGGCTACGAGCAGTACTTC
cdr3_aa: CASKPGLGGYEQYF

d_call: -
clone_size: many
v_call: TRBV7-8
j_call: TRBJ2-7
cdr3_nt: TGTGCCAGCAGCTCCAGGATGGACTCCGAGCAGTACTTC
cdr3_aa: CASSSRMDSEQYF

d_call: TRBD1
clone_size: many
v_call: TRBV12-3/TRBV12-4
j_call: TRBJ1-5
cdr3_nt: TGTGCCAGCAGTCTCGACAGGGAACGGGGCAATCAGCCCCAGCATTTT
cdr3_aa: CASSLDRERGNQPQHF

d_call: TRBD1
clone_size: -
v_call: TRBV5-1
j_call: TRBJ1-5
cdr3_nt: TGCGCCACAGGGAAAGGACAGGGGGCGCGGGGGTACGACGGACAGCCCCAGCATTTT
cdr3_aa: CATGKGQGARGYDGQPQHF

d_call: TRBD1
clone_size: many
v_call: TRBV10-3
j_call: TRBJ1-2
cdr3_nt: TGTGCCATCACCGGGACAGCGAACTATGGCTACACCTTC
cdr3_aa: CAITGTANYGYTF

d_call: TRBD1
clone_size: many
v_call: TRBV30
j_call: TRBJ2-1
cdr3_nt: TGTGCCTGGAGTGTTTTGGGACAGGGGAGTGAGCAGTTCTTC
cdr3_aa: CAWSVLGQGSEQFF

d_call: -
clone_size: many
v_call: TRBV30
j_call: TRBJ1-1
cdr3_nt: TGTGCCTGGAAAATGGGATATGAAGCTTTCTTT
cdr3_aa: CAWKMGYEAFF

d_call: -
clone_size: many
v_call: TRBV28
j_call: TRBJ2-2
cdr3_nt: TGTGCCAGCAGTCCGTGGGGGGCGGGAGTCACCGGGGAGCTGTTTTTT
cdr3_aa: CASSPWGAGVTGELFF

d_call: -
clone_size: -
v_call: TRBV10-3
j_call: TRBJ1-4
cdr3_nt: TGTGCCACGACCAACGGTGGAGGGGAAAAACTGTTTTTT
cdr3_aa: CATTNGGGEKLFF

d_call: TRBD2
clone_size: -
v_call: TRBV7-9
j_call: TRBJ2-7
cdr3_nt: TGTGCCAGCAGCTCCCCAGCAGGAGGACTAGCGGGAGGCTACGAGCAGTACTTC
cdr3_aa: CASSSPAGGLAGGYEQYF

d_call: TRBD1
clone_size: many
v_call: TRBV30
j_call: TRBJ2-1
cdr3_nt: TGTGCCTGGGGGGGACAGCCCAATGAGCAGTTCTTC
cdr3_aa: CAWGGQPNEQFF

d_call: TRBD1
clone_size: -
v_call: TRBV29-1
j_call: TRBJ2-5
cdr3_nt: TGCAGCGTGTACAATGACAGGGGACCACAAGAGACCCAGTACTTC
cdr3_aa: CSVYNDRGPQETQYF

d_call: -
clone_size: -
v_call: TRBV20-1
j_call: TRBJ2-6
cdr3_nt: TGCAGTGCTAAGAACCATGGTGGCTCTGGGGCCAACGTCCTGACTTTC
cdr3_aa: CSAKNHGGSGANVLTF

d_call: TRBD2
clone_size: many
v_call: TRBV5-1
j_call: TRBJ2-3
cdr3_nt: TGCGCCAGCAGCTTGGGCTCTAGCGGGACTAGTACGCAGTATTTT
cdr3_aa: CASSLGSSGTSTQYF

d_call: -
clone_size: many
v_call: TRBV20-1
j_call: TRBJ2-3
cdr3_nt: TGCAGTGCTAGACGGGTTGGAGATACGCAGTATTTT
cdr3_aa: CSARRVGDTQYF

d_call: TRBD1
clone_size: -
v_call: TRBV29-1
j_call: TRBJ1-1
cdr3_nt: TGCAGCGTGGATCAGGGGGCGGGCACTGAAGCTTTCTTT
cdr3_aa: CSVDQGAGTEAFF

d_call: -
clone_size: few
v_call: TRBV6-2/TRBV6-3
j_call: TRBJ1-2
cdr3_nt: TGTGCCAGCAGTTACGAGGCGGACAAATATGGCTACACCTTC
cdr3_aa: CASSYEADKYGYTF

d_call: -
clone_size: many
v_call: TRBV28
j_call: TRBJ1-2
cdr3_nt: TGTGCCAGCAGTTTAGGTCCGGATCGGGGCTACACCTTC
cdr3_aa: CASSLGPDRGYTF

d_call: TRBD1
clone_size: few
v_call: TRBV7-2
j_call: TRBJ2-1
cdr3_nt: TGTGCCAGCAGCCGCATGGTCGGGACAGGGGTATACAATGAGCAGTTCTTC
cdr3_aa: CASSRMVGTGVYNEQFF

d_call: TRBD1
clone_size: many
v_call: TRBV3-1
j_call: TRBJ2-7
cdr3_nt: TGTGCCAGCAGCCGCGGGACAGGGAGCTCCTACGAGCAGTACTTC
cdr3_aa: CASSRGTGSSYEQYF

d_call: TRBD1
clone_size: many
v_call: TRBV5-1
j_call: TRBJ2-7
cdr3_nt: TGCGCCAGCAGCACGACAGGGAACTACGAGCAGTACTTC
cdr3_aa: CASSTTGNYEQYF

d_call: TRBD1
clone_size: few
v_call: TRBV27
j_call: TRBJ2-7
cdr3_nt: TGTGCCAGCAGTTTATTCGACAGGGCCGAGCAGTACTTC
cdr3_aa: CASSLFDRAEQYF

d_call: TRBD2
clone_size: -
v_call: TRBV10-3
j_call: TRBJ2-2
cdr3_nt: TGTGCCATCAGCCACTCCGAGACTAGCGTGAACACCGGGGAGCTGTTTTTT
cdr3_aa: CAISHSETSVNTGELFF

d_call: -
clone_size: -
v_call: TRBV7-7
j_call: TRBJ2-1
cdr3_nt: TGTGCTCACCATTATCCCCGCTCCTACAATGAGCAGTTCTTC
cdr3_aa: CAHHYPRSYNEQFF

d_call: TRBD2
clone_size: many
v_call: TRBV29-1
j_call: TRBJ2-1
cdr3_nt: TGCAGCTGCGACAGACTAGCGGGAATCCATGAGCAGTTCTTC
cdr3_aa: CSCDRLAGIHEQFF

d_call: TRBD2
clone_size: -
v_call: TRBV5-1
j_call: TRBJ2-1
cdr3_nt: TGCGCCAGCACCCAGACTAGCGCGAGTGAGCAGTTCTTC
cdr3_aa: CASTQTSASEQFF

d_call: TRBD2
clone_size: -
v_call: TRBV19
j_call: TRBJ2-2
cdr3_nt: TGTGCCAGTATTGGGACTAGCGGCCCGAACACCGGGGAGCTGTTTTTT
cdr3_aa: CASIGTSGPNTGELFF

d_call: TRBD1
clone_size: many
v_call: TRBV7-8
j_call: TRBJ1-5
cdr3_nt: TGTGCCAGCCTCCCCCGCGGGACAGGGGCGCGGGGCAATCAGCCCCAGCATTTT
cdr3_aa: CASLPRGTGARGNQPQHF

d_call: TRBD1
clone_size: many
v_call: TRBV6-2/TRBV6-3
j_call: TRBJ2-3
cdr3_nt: TGTGCCAGCAGTTACACTTGGACAGGAACAGATACGCAGTATTTT
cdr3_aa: CASSYTWTGTDTQYF

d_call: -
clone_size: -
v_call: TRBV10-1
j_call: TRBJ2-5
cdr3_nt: TGCGCCAGCAGCGCAGGGGCTAGAGAGGCCCAGTACTTC
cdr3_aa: CASSAGAREAQYF

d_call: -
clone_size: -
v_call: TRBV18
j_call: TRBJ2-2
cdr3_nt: TGTGCCAGCTCACCAGCAGGCCCCGCGAACACCGGGGAGCTGTTTTTT
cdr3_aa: CASSPAGPANTGELFF

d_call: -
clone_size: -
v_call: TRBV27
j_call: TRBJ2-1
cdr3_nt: TGTGCCAGCAGTTTGGCTGCAGGGGCCAAGGGCAATGAGCAGTTCTTC
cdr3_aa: CASSLAAGAKGNEQFF

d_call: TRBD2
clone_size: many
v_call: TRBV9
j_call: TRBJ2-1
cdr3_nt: TGTGCCAGCAGCGCCCTAGCGGGGGCAGACAATGAGCAGTTCTTC
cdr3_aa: CASSALAGADNEQFF

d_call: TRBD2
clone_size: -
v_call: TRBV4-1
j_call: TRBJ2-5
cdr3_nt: TGCGCCAGCAGCCAAGGAACTAGCGGGTCTTCGCAAGAGACCCAGTACTTC
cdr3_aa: CASSQGTSGSSQETQYF

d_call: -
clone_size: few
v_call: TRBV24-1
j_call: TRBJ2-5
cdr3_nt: TGTGCCACCAGTGAAAAGCAGGGCGCCGAGACCCAGTACTTC
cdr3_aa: CATSEKQGAETQYF

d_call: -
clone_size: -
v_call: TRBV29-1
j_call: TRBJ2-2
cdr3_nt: TGCAGCGCTATAGACCCAAACACCGGGGAGCTGTTTTTT
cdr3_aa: CSAIDPNTGELFF

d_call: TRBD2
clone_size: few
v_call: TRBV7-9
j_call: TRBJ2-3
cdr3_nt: TGTGCCAGCAGCCCTGGGCGGTCTAGCGGGAGTGCCCACAGCCCCGCTATCACAGATACGCAGTATTTT
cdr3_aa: CASSPGRSSGSAHSPAITDTQYF

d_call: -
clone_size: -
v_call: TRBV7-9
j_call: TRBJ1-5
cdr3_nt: TGTGCCAGCAGCTTAGGTGGGGTTTTCAATCAGCCCCAGCATTTT
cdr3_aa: CASSLGGVFNQPQHF

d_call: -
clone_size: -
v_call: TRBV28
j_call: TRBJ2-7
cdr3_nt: TGTGCCAGCAGTTTCCCTGGGGGGGGCCGCTACGAGCAGTACTTC
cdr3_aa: CASSFPGGGRYEQYF

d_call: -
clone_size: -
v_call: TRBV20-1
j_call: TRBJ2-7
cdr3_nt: TGCAGTGCTAGTCCGGGGAGCTCCTACGAGCAGTACTTC
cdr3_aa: CSASPGSSYEQYF

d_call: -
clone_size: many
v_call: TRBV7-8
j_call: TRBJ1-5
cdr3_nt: TGTGCCAGCAGCGAAGTGGACACCAGCAATCAGCCCCAGCATTTT
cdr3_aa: CASSEVDTSNQPQHF